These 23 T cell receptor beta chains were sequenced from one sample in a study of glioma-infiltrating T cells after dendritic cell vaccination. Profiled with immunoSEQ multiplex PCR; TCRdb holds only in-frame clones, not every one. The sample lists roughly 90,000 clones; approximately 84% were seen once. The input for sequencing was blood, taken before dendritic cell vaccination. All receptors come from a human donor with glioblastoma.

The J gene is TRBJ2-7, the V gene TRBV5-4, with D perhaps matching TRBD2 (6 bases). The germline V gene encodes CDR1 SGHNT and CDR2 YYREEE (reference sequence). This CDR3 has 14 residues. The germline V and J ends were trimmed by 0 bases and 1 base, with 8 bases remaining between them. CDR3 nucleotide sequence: TGTGCCAGCAGCTTGGTTGGGGGGTCCTACGAGCAGTACTTC. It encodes CASSLVGGSYEQYF.

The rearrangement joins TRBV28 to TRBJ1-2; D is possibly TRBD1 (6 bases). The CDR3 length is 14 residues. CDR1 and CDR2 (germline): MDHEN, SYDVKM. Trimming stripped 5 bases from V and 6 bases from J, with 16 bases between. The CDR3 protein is CASSPPGGVNGYTF. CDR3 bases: TGTGCCAGCAGTCCCCCGGGGGGCGTAAATGGCTACACCTTC.

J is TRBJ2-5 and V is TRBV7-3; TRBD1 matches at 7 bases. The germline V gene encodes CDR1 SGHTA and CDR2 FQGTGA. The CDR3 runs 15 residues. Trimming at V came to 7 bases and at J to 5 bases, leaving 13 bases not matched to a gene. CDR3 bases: TGTGCCAGCACGGAACCGGGACAGTTGTGGGAGACCCAGTACTTC. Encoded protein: CASTEPGQLWETQYF.

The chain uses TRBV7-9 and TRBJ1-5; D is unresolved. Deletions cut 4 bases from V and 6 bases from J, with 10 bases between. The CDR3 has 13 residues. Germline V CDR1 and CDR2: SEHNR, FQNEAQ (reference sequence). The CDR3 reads CASSSHAGQPQHF. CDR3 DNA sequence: TGTGCCAGCAGCTCCCATGCGGGTCAGCCCCAGCATTTT.

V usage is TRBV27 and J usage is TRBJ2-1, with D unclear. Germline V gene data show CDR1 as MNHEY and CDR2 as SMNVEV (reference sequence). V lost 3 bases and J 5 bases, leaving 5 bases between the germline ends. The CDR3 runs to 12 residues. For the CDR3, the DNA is TGTGCCAGCAGTTTTATAGACAATGAGCAGTTCTTC. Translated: CASSFIDNEQFF.

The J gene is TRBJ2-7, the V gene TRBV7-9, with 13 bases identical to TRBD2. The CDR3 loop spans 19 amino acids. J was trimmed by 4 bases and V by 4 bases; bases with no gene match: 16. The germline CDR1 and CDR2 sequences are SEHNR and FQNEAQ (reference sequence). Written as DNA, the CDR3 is TGTGCCAGCAGCTCGTCCGGGACTAGCGGGAAAGGTGTTAGGTACGAGCAGTACTTC. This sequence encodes CASSSSGTSGKGVRYEQYF.

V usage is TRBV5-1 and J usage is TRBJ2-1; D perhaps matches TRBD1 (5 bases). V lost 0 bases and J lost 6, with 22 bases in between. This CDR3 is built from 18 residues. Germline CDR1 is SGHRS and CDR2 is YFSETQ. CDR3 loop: CASSLGGLGTGSSNEQFF. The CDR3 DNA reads TGCGCCAGCAGCTTGGGAGGCTTGGGTACAGGTTCGTCCAATGAGCAGTTCTTC. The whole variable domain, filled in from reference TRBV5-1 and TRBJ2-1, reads KAGVTQTPRYLIKTRGQQVTLSCSPISGHRSVSWYQQTPGQGLQFLFEYFSETQRNKGNFPGRFSGRQFSNSRSEMNVSTLELGDSALYLCASSLGGLGTGSSNEQFFGPGTRLTVL.

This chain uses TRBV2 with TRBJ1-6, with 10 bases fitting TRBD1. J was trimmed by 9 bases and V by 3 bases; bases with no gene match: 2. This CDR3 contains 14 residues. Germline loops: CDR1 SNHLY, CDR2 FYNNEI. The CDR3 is CASSEGQGTSPLHF. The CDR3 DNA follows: TGTGCCAGCAGTGAGGGACAGGGGACTTCACCCCTCCACTTT.

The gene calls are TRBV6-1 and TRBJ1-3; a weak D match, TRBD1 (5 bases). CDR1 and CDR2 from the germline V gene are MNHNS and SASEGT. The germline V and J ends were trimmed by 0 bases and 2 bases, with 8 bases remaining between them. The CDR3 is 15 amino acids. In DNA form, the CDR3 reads TGTGCCAGCAGTGAAGCGCCGGGGGCTGGAAACACCATATATTTT. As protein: CASSEAPGAGNTIYF.

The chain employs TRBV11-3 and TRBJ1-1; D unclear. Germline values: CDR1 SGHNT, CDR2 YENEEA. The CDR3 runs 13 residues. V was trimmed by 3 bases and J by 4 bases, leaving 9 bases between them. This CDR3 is CASSLRASTEAFF. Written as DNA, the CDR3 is TGTGCCAGCAGCTTGAGGGCGAGCACTGAAGCTTTCTTT. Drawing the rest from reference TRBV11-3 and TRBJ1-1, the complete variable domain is EAGVVQSPRYKIIEKKQPVAFWCNPISGHNTLYWYLQNLGQGPELLIRYENEEAVDDSQLPKDRFSAERLKGVDSTLKIQPAELGDSAVYLCASSLRASTEAFFGQGTRLTVV.

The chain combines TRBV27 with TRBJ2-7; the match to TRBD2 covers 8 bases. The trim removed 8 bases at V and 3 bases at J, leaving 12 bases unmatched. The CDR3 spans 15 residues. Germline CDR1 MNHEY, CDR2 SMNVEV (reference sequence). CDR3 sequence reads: CASAKSREGLYEQYF. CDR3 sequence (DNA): TGTGCCAGCGCTAAAAGTCGGGAGGGCCTCTACGAGCAGTACTTC.

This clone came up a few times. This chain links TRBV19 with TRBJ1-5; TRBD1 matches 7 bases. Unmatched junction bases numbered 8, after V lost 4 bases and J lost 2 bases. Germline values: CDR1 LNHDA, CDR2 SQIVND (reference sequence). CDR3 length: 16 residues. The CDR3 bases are TGTGCCAGTAGTACGACCAGGGGGGTGGGCAATCAGCCCCAGCATTTT. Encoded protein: CASSTTRGVGNQPQHF.

CDR3: CASRNIAGVETQYF. In DNA, the CDR3 is TGTGCCAGTAGAAATATAGCGGGAGTGGAGACCCAGTACTTC. V usage is TRBV19 and J usage is TRBJ2-5; 9 bases are shared with TRBD2. V lost 6 bases, J lost 5 bases, and 7 bases stayed unmatched. The CDR3 is made up of 14 amino acids. The germline CDR1 and CDR2 sequences are LNHDA and SQIVND (reference sequence).

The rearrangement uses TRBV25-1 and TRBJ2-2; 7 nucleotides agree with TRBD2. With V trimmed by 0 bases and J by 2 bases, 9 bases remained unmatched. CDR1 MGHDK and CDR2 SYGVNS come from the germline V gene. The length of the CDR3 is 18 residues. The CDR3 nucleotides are TGTGCCAGCAGTGAATATCTAAGGCTAGCGGAAAACACCGGGGAGCTGTTTTTT. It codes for CASSEYLRLAENTGELFF.

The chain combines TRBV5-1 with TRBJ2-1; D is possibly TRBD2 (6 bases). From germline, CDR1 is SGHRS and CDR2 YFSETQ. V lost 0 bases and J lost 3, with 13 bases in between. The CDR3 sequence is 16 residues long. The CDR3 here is CASSLGGGALYNEQFF. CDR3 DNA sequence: TGCGCCAGCAGCTTGGGTGGCGGGGCACTCTACAATGAGCAGTTCTTC.

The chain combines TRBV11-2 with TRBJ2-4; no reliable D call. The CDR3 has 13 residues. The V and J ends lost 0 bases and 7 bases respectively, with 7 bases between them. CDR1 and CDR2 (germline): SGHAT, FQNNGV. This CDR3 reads CASSLERENIQYF. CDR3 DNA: TGTGCCAGCAGCTTAGAGAGAGAGAACATTCAGTACTTC.

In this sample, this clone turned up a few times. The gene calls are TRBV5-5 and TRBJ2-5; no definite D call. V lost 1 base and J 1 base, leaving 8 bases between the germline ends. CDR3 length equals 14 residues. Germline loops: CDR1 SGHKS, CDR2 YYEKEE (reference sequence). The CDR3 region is CASSLFPFQETQYF. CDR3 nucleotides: TGTGCCAGCAGCTTGTTCCCCTTCCAAGAGACCCAGTACTTC.

The CDR3 bases are TGTGCCAGCAGCACTACTAGCGGAGCCTACAATGAGCAGTTCTTC. Amino acid sequence: CASSTTSGAYNEQFF. The gene calls are TRBV27 and TRBJ2-1; 8 nucleotides line up with TRBD2. The V gene's germline CDR1 is MNHEY and CDR2 SMNVEV (reference sequence). The V and J ends lost 6 bases and 2 bases, in that order; junction bases with no gene match: 6. CDR3 length equals 15 residues.

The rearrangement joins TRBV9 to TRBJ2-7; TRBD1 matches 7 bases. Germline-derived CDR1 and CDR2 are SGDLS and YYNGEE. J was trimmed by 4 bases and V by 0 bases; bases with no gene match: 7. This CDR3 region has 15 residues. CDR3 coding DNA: TGTGCCAGCAGCGTAGAAGGGGGCTTCATGTACGAGCAGTACTTC. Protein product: CASSVEGGFMYEQYF.

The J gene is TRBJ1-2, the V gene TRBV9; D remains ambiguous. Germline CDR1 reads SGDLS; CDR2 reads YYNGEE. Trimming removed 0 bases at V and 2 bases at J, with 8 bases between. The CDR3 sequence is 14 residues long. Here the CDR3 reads CASSVAKENYGYTF. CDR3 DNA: TGTGCCAGCAGCGTAGCTAAGGAGAACTATGGCTACACCTTC.

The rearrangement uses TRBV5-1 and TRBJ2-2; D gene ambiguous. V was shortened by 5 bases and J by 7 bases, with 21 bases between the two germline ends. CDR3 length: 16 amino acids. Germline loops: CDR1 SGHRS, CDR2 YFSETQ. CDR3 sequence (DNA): TGCGCCAGCAGTCAAGACTCCCGGCGAGTAGACGGGGAGCTGTTTTTT. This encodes CASSQDSRRVDGELFF.

The CDR3 loop reads CASSQGTSGYEQFF. The CDR3 nucleotides are TGCGCCAGCAGCCAGGGGACTAGCGGTTATGAGCAGTTCTTC. The V call is TRBV4-1, the J call TRBJ2-1; TRBD2 agrees at 11 bases. Losses at the gene ends were 3 bases for V and 8 bases for J; bases not matched to a gene: 3. Per germline, CDR1 MGHRA and CDR2 YSYEKL. This CDR3 comprises 14 residues.

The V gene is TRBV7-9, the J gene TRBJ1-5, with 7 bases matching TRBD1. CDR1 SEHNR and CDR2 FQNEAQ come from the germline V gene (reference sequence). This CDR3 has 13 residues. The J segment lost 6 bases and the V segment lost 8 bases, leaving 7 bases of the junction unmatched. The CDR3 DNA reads TGTGCCAGCGGGCTAACAGGGGTTCAGCCCCAGCATTTT. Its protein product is CASGLTGVQPQHF.